This T cell receptor beta chain was sequenced in a study of blood T cell repertoires in COVID-19. Clones were read by immunoSEQ multiplex PCR, and TCRdb kept only the in-frame ones, dropping some. The data hold around 97,000 clones, with roughly nine tenths observed a single time. This clone appeared a few times. The CDR3 is made up of 13 amino acids. CDR1 is MDHEN, CDR2 SYDVKM, per germline. V shed 5 bases, J shed 13 bases, and the junction held 11 bases outside the gene matches. The receptor was derived from a human donor in a cohort sampled during active COVID-19. The sequencing sample was made of peripheral blood. The gene calls are TRBV28 and TRBJ2-3, with 8 bases aligning to TRBD1. The CDR3 sequence: CASSLNRQGFKYF. As DNA, the CDR3 is TGTGCCAGCAGTCTAAACCGACAGGGGTTCAAGTATTTT.